Listed below are T cell receptor beta chains from one sample, sequenced in a study of blood T cells in healthy people across ages. TCRdb used MiXCR to reprocess the 5' RACE reads, holding one entry per CDR3 protein. The sample gives approximately 810,000 distinct CDR3 sequences, about 30% of which show up once; around a sixth is in the top ten. Specimen: blood. The receptors were gathered from a woman aged 80 or older in good health. Each CDR3 is given with its conserved first and last residue. Fields, in order: V gene, CDR3 length, clone size, CDR3 protein. Expanded clones are given a class, and other clones once, few, many or no size at all.

v_gene: TRBV12-3/TRBV12-4
len: 13
abundance: few
CDR3aa: CASSFVLGYGYTF

v_gene: TRBV9
len: 15
abundance: NA
CDR3aa: CASSPSVAPYNEQYF

v_gene: TRBV5-1
len: 17
abundance: NA
CDR3aa: CASSLALIAGGQETQYF

v_gene: TRBV20-1
len: 14
abundance: many
CDR3aa: CSAPDRGRLHTQYF

v_gene: TRBV7-2
len: 15
abundance: many
CDR3aa: CASSPSGGAYNEQFF

v_gene: TRBV7-9
len: 15
abundance: few
CDR3aa: CASSLAAGNTGELFF

v_gene: TRBV6-5
len: 13
abundance: NA
CDR3aa: CASKGVGANVLTF

v_gene: TRBV4-1
len: 19
abundance: NA
CDR3aa: CASSQDAAGGLNSYNEQFF

v_gene: TRBV11-2
len: 15
abundance: NA
CDR3aa: CASSLTGVRTGELFF

v_gene: TRBV6-2/TRBV6-3
len: 12
abundance: many
CDR3aa: CASGSTYKTQYF

v_gene: TRBV7-2
len: 15
abundance: many
CDR3aa: CASSVRDLSRDTQYF

v_gene: TRBV7-2
len: 15
abundance: many
CDR3aa: CASSFSGGRSDTQYF

v_gene: TRBV6-5
len: 16
abundance: NA
CDR3aa: CASTGPGQRTYNEQFF

v_gene: TRBV9
len: 16
abundance: many
CDR3aa: CASSGQGPSSYNEQFF

v_gene: TRBV27
len: 16
abundance: NA
CDR3aa: CASSLPTRGGFNQQFF

v_gene: TRBV4-3
len: 14
abundance: NA
CDR3aa: CASRLGPLQGTQYF

v_gene: TRBV3-1
len: 15
abundance: many
CDR3aa: CASSQGQPRRYGYTF

v_gene: TRBV12-3/TRBV12-4
len: 15
abundance: NA
CDR3aa: CASSLGAVRADTQYF

v_gene: TRBV11-2
len: 16
abundance: many
CDR3aa: CASSLVYSGGANEQYF

v_gene: TRBV2
len: 15
abundance: NA
CDR3aa: CASSEREVRGYEQYF

v_gene: TRBV7-2
len: 15
abundance: NA
CDR3aa: CASSLGGGLGIEAFF

v_gene: TRBV3-1
len: 12
abundance: many
CDR3aa: CASSQVGDTQYF

v_gene: TRBV7-9
len: 15
abundance: many
CDR3aa: CASSLGAGSSYEQYF

v_gene: TRBV12-3/TRBV12-4
len: 15
abundance: many
CDR3aa: CASKTGTSNQETQYF

v_gene: TRBV6-2/TRBV6-3
len: 19
abundance: many
CDR3aa: CASSYRRGEGFSGANVLTF

v_gene: TRBV2
len: 13
abundance: many
CDR3aa: CASSVQGSGEQYF

v_gene: TRBV6-6
len: 15
abundance: few
CDR3aa: CASAAGQGSYNEQFF

v_gene: TRBV12-3/TRBV12-4
len: 17
abundance: many
CDR3aa: CASSLAPSGGRLDEQFF

v_gene: TRBV19
len: 13
abundance: NA
CDR3aa: CASSEEGSYEQYF

v_gene: TRBV20-1
len: 14
abundance: many
CDR3aa: CSVGRSSGANVLTF

v_gene: TRBV11-2
len: 15
abundance: NA
CDR3aa: CASSFTGQSNTEAFF

v_gene: TRBV27
len: 16
abundance: many
CDR3aa: CASSFSYLGGNEKLFF

v_gene: TRBV6-4
len: 15
abundance: few
CDR3aa: CASRKQALSYNEQYF

v_gene: TRBV21-1
len: 17
abundance: NA
CDR3aa: CASSKAGGGRGTDTQYF

v_gene: TRBV7-2
len: 13
abundance: many
CDR3aa: CASSLRQREKLFF

v_gene: TRBV29-1
len: 14
abundance: many
CDR3aa: CSVVAGGPVDTQYF

v_gene: TRBV6-1
len: 14
abundance: NA
CDR3aa: CASREGTVPYGYTF

v_gene: TRBV20-1
len: 14
abundance: NA
CDR3aa: CSAGKGRGTGELFF

v_gene: TRBV12-3/TRBV12-4
len: 15
abundance: NA
CDR3aa: CASNTSGRRRNEQYF

v_gene: TRBV27
len: 15
abundance: few
CDR3aa: CASSQASGSGSSQHF

v_gene: TRBV12-3/TRBV12-4
len: 14
abundance: few
CDR3aa: CASTPIGGTGELFF

v_gene: TRBV28
len: 14
abundance: few
CDR3aa: CASSLMRNNQPQHF

v_gene: TRBV4-1
len: 14
abundance: few
CDR3aa: CASSPYDRNTEAFF

v_gene: TRBV6-2/TRBV6-3
len: 18
abundance: many
CDR3aa: CASSYSKGDTRAQETQYF

v_gene: TRBV20-1
len: 14
abundance: NA
CDR3aa: CSAREGTRVEAQYF